A selection of T cell receptor beta chains follows, all from one sample in a study of blood T cell repertoires in COVID-19. TCRdb keeps only in-frame clones here, not all; method: immunoSEQ multiplex PCR. The table shows 60,000 to 85,000 clones, with 80% occurring only once. The sequenced material came from peripheral blood. These receptors were collected from an older man who had recovered from COVID-19. Each CDR3 is given with its conserved first and last residue. Fields, in order: V gene, D gene, clone size, J gene, CDR3 DNA, CDR3 protein. The D gene is left open where the match is weak. Clone size is stated in some rows and not others, as once, few, many or a class when expanded.

>TRBV15|.|.|TRBJ2-5
TGTGCCACCAGCACAATTGCAGGGTACCAAGAGACCCAGTACTTC
CATSTIAGYQETQYF
>TRBV5-4|TRBD2|once|TRBJ2-1
TGTGCCAGCAGCTCGGCGGGACTAGCAGGGACTGAGCAGTTCTTC
CASSSAGLAGTEQFF
>TRBV10-3|.|large|TRBJ1-3
TGTGCCATCGCTAGTGTAGGAGTGAGTGGAAACACCATATATTTT
CAIASVGVSGNTIYF
>TRBV15|TRBD2|.|TRBJ2-1
TGTGCCACCAGCAGCGGTCGTCTAGCGGGAGGGCCATTTGAGCAGTTCTTC
CATSSGRLAGGPFEQFF
>TRBV25-1|TRBD2|.|TRBJ2-1
TGTGCCACGACACTAGCGGCTACCTCCGGTGAGCAGTTCTTC
CATTLAATSGEQFF
>TRBV6-2/TRBV6-3|.|.|TRBJ2-3
TGTGCCAGCAGTTATATCCTACAGGGAATCCCTTCCACAGATACGCAGTATTTT
CASSYILQGIPSTDTQYF
>TRBV5-1|TRBD2|.|TRBJ2-3
TGCGCCAGCAGCTTGATTCCCCCTAGCGGGGGGGCCACAGATACGCAGTATTTT
CASSLIPPSGGATDTQYF
>TRBV12-3/TRBV12-4|TRBD1|.|TRBJ1-1
TGTGCCAGCAGTCTGACAGGGGCCACTGAAGCTTTCTTT
CASSLTGATEAFF
>TRBV5-5|.|.|TRBJ2-3
TGTGCCAGCAGCTTGTCTAGTTTGGGCACAGATACGCAGTATTTT
CASSLSSLGTDTQYF
>TRBV9|TRBD2|.|TRBJ2-7
TGTGCCAGCAGCGTAACTAGCGGGGGACCATACGAGCAGTACTTC
CASSVTSGGPYEQYF
>TRBV4-2|TRBD2|few|TRBJ2-7
TGTGCCAGCAGCCACGGATTTCCTGCCGGGAGGGGAACGTACGAGCAGTACTTC
CASSHGFPAGRGTYEQYF
>TRBV21-1|.|.|TRBJ2-7
TGTGCCAGCAGCAAGTGGGACAGAAAGACCTACGAGCAGTACTTC
CASSKWDRKTYEQYF
>TRBV28|.|.|TRBJ1-6
TGTGCCAGCGGACAGCCCGAGCATAATTCACCCCTCCACTTT
CASGQPEHNSPLHF
>TRBV7-2|TRBD2|.|TRBJ2-5
TGTGCCAGCAGCTCTCCTAGCGGGAGGCGGGGAGAGACCCAGTACTTC
CASSSPSGRRGETQYF
>TRBV30|.|.|TRBJ2-2
TGTGCCTGGAGGGCCCAGAACACCGGGGAGCTGTTTTTT
CAWRAQNTGELFF
>TRBV5-1|TRBD1|.|TRBJ1-5
TGCGCCAGCAGCCCCGGGACAGGGGGTCAATCCCAGCATTTT
CASSPGTGGQSQHF
>TRBV2|.|once|TRBJ1-6
TGTGCCAGCAGCTACAATGCCGGGAGTTCACCCCTCCACTTT
CASSYNAGSSPLHF
>TRBV19|TRBD1|.|TRBJ2-7
TGTGCCAGTAGTACACGGGACAGGGGAGACGAGCAGTACTTC
CASSTRDRGDEQYF
>TRBV6-5|TRBD1|.|TRBJ1-5
TGTGCCAGCAGGACAGGGGTTCAGCCCCAGCATTTT
CASRTGVQPQHF
>TRBV6-2/TRBV6-3|TRBD2|once|TRBJ2-1
TGTGCCAGCAGTTACCTAGCGGGGGCCTACAATGAGCAGTTCTTC
CASSYLAGAYNEQFF
>TRBV7-8|TRBD1|.|TRBJ2-7
TGTGCCAGCAGCCTAGGGACAGTTGAATACGAGCAGTACTTC
CASSLGTVEYEQYF
>TRBV7-2|.|few|TRBJ2-2
TGTGCCAGCAGCCAATGGACACCGGCCGGGGAGCTGTTTTTT
CASSQWTPAGELFF
>TRBV11-3|TRBD2|.|TRBJ2-1
TGTGCCAGCAGCTTATTCGGGAGACTAGCTGTGAATGAGCAGTTCTTC
CASSLFGRLAVNEQFF
>TRBV7-9|.|.|TRBJ2-2
TGTGCCAGCAGCTTAGTGAGCCAGAACACCGGGGAGCTGTTTTTT
CASSLVSQNTGELFF
>TRBV6-2/TRBV6-3|TRBD1|.|TRBJ2-4
TGTGCCAGCAGTTACCCGGGACAGCTAGCCAAAAACATTCAGTACTTC
CASSYPGQLAKNIQYF
>TRBV28|TRBD2|.|TRBJ2-1
TGTGCCAGCAGTTCGGGAGGGATTTCAAATGAGCAGTTCTTC
CASSSGGISNEQFF
>TRBV9|TRBD2|once|TRBJ2-3
TGTGCCAGCAGCGTAAACTATTGGAGGCCGGGAGGGGGAGGCACAGATACGCAGTATTTT
CASSVNYWRPGGGGTDTQYF
>TRBV6-2/TRBV6-3|TRBD2|.|TRBJ2-3
TGTGCCAGCAGTTGGAGACTAGCGGGTGATGCGGATACGCAGTATTTT
CASSWRLAGDADTQYF
>TRBV5-8|.|.|TRBJ2-3
TGTGCCAGCAGCTTGGCCGGTTCACGGGATACGCAGTATTTT
CASSLAGSRDTQYF
>TRBV19|.|once|TRBJ1-4
TGTGCCAGTAGTATAGACGGCAGGGTGTCTGAAAAACTGTTTTTT
CASSIDGRVSEKLFF
>TRBV7-2|.|.|TRBJ1-1
TGTGCCAGCAGCCCGCGGGCGCAGCAAGCTTTCTTT
CASSPRAQQAFF
>TRBV6-4|TRBD2|.|TRBJ2-1
TGTGCCAGCAGGGGGTTAGCGGGAGATGGTGAGCAGTTCTTC
CASRGLAGDGEQFF
>TRBV5-1|.|many|TRBJ1-1
TGCGCCAGCAGCTCGACCACAGTTTCCAACACTGAAGCTTTCTTT
CASSSTTVSNTEAFF